The 20 T cell receptor beta chains below come from one sample, sequenced in a study of blood T cell repertoires in COVID-19. Produced via immunoSEQ multiplex PCR; TCRdb's table is partial and in-frame only. Among over 250,000 clones listed, around 87% were seen once. Sequenced input: peripheral blood. Source of these receptors: a woman between 50 and 59 years old with acute or convalescent COVID-19.

The J gene is TRBJ2-1, the V gene TRBV5-1; no definite D call. The germline gives CDR1 SGHRS, CDR2 YFSETQ. CDR3 length equals 15 residues. V was trimmed by 4 bases and J by 0 bases, leaving 11 bases between them. CDR3 nucleotide sequence: TGCGCCAGCAGCGAGTCTCCTAGCTCCTACAATGAGCAGTTCTTC. This sequence encodes CASSESPSSYNEQFF.

The J gene is TRBJ1-5, the V gene TRBV24-1, with TRBD1 identical over 8 bases. J lost 2 bases, V lost 2 bases, and 1 base had no gene match. This CDR3 comprises 15 residues. CDR1 is KGHDR, CDR2 SFDVKD, per germline. The CDR3 DNA sequence: TGTGCCACCAGTGATTCGGACAGGGGCAATCAGCCCCAGCATTTT. The encoded protein is CATSDSDRGNQPQHF.

V is TRBV5-4 and J is TRBJ1-1; D call uncertain. Per germline, CDR1 SGHNT and CDR2 YYREEE (reference sequence). Trimming shortened V by 0 bases and J by 1 base, and 4 bases separated the two germline ends. The CDR3 totals 13 residues. This CDR3 reads CASSLDRNTEAFF. The CDR3 bases are TGTGCCAGCAGCTTGGACAGGAACACTGAAGCTTTCTTT.

CDR3 in amino acids: CASSYGQGTTEAFF. Written as DNA, the CDR3 is TGTGCCAGCAGCTACGGACAGGGTACCACTGAAGCTTTCTTT. The genes are TRBV7-9 and TRBJ1-1; 8 bases align to TRBD1. Germline V gives CDR1 SEHNR, CDR2 FQNEAQ (reference sequence). This CDR3 comprises 14 residues. After removal of 4 bases from V and 4 bases from J, the junction contained 5 bases not matched to a gene.

The CDR3, as DNA: TGTGCCAGCAGTTTGGGCAACACGGGGATGGGCTACACCTTC. Its translation: CASSLGNTGMGYTF. This sequence joins TRBV28 and TRBJ1-2; D is ambiguous. The germline V gene encodes CDR1 MDHEN and CDR2 SYDVKM. Trimming took off 3 bases at V and 8 bases at J, with 16 bases between the two ends. This CDR3 contains 14 residues.

J is TRBJ1-1 and V is TRBV6-4; D call uncertain. The germline CDR1 and CDR2 sequences are MRHNA and SNTAGT. This CDR3 contains 13 residues. V lost 2 bases, J lost 10 bases, and 14 bases lay in between. CDR3 sequence (DNA): TGTGCCAGCAGTGACCGGCCGGGGTCTGTAGCTTTCTTT. Its translation: CASSDRPGSVAFF.

CDR3 loop: CASSIPTAGAYEQYF. CDR3 sequence (DNA): TGTGCCAGCAGCATACCGACAGCGGGAGCCTACGAGCAGTACTTC. The chain recombines TRBV14 with TRBJ2-7, with 8 bases lining up with TRBD2. The CDR3 totals 15 residues. Trimming cost V 5 bases and J 2 bases; bases outside gene matches: 8. The V gene's germline CDR1 is SGHDN and CDR2 FVKESK.

V is TRBV19 and J is TRBJ1-2; 7 nucleotides agree with TRBD1. Germline V gives CDR1 LNHDA, CDR2 SQIVND (reference sequence). This CDR3 region has 14 residues. J lost 8 bases, V lost 6 bases, and 12 bases had no gene match. CDR3 nucleotide sequence: TGTGCCAGTAGCCTTCGTCGACAGGGTGACGGCTACACCTTC. Translated: CASSLRRQGDGYTF.

The J gene is TRBJ2-3, the V gene TRBV6-1, with 9 bases identical to TRBD2. The J segment lost 6 bases and the V segment lost 2 bases, leaving 33 bases of the junction unmatched. Germline V lookup: CDR1 MNHNS, CDR2 SASEGT. This CDR3 region has 24 residues. The DNA of the CDR3 is TGTGCCAGCAGTGAACCTCGCCGGGGGGGCCTTTGGCGGGAGGGCCCTTTTTTCTGGGATACGCAGTATTTT. This gives the protein CASSEPRRGGLWREGPFFWDTQYF.

V and J are TRBV28 and TRBJ2-2; D might be TRBD1 (5 bases). V gave up 6 bases and J gave up 1 base, with 15 bases separating them. Germline V gene lookup returns CDR1 MDHEN and CDR2 SYDVKM. The CDR3 covers 16 residues. The CDR3 reads CASSPRQPGNTGELFF. CDR3 bases: TGTGCCAGCAGCCCGAGACAGCCGGGGAACACCGGGGAGCTGTTTTTT.

The CDR3 sequence: CASSFGTSGYNEQFF. CDR3 nucleotide sequence: TGTGCCAGCAGCTTCGGGACTAGCGGCTACAATGAGCAGTTCTTC. The rearrangement joins TRBV7-8 to TRBJ2-1; TRBD2 aligns across 11 bases. CDR1 is SGHVS, CDR2 FQNEAQ, per germline. J lost 3 bases, V lost 3 bases, and 1 base had no gene match. The CDR3 spans 15 residues.

This clone has just one count. The V call is TRBV5-4, the J call TRBJ2-7, with 7 bases fitting TRBD1. V dropped 3 bases and J dropped 2; count of bases not matched to a gene: 8. This CDR3 is 15 amino acids long. Germline CDR1 reads SGHNT; CDR2 reads YYREEE (reference sequence). The CDR3 here is CASSSPTGSPYEQYF. The CDR3 nucleotides read TGTGCCAGCAGCTCTCCGACAGGGTCACCCTACGAGCAGTACTTC.

This chain joins TRBV10-3 and TRBJ1-2, with 9 positions matching TRBD1. The J segment lost 1 base and the V segment lost 6 bases, leaving 6 bases of the junction unmatched. Germline loops: CDR1 ENHRY, CDR2 SYGVKD. The CDR3 is made up of 15 amino acids. This chain's CDR3 is CAISSNRGHNYGYTF. DNA for the CDR3: TGTGCCATCAGCTCCAACAGGGGGCATAACTATGGCTACACCTTC.

The rearrangement uses TRBV5-4 and TRBJ2-1; possibly TRBD2 for D (6 bases). From germline, CDR1 is SGHNT and CDR2 YYREEE (reference sequence). V lost 4 bases and J lost 6, with 20 bases in between. The CDR3 runs 16 residues. The chain's CDR3 is CASSNKRLVNSNEQFF. CDR3 DNA sequence: TGTGCCAGCAGCAACAAACGACTAGTCAACTCCAATGAGCAGTTCTTC.

The V call is TRBV20-1, the J call TRBJ2-5; D gene ambiguous. The CDR3 runs to 12 residues. CDR1 is DFQATT and CDR2 is SNEGSKA in the germline V gene (reference sequence). V gave up 3 bases and J gave up 5 bases, with 10 bases separating them. The CDR3 loop is CSASNLMETQYF. The CDR3 nucleotides are TGCAGTGCTAGTAACTTGATGGAGACCCAGTACTTC.

The chain joins TRBV30 to TRBJ2-3; the match to TRBD1 covers 11 bases. J lost 4 bases, V lost 5 bases, and 5 bases had no gene match. This CDR3 comprises 14 residues. Looked up from germline, CDR1 is GTSNPN and CDR2 is SVGIG (reference sequence). The CDR3 nucleotides are TGTGCCTGGGGGAGGACAGGGGGCCCAGATACGCAGTATTTT. Amino acids: CAWGRTGGPDTQYF.

The J gene is TRBJ1-1, the V gene TRBV5-6; D unclear. Trimming stripped 3 bases from V and 5 bases from J, with 29 bases between. Germline V gene data show CDR1 as SGHDT and CDR2 as YYEEEE. The CDR3 spans 19 residues. CDR3 region: CASSSYLAGLGMLRTEAFF. CDR3 in DNA: TGTGCCAGCAGCTCCTACCTGGCGGGTTTGGGGATGCTGCGGACTGAAGCTTTCTTT.

This chain links TRBV6-1 with TRBJ1-2; 7 nucleotides match TRBD1. Germline CDR1 MNHNS, CDR2 SASEGT. V was pared by 4 bases and J by 7 bases, with 15 bases of the junction left unmatched. This CDR3 has 16 amino acids. CDR3 DNA sequence: TGTGCCAGCAGTGGTGTTCCGGGACAGAAATCCGGTGGCTACACCTTC. Its protein product is CASSGVPGQKSGGYTF.

This clone was found once. The chain uses TRBV28 and TRBJ1-5, with 7 bases aligning to TRBD1. Germline V lookup: CDR1 MDHEN, CDR2 SYDVKM. The CDR3 covers 16 residues. The ends lost 4 bases at V and 4 bases at J; junction bases unmatched: 10. The CDR3: CASSSLFRGSNQPQHF. The CDR3 bases are TGTGCCAGCAGTTCTTTATTCAGGGGGAGTAATCAGCCCCAGCATTTT.

This chain joins TRBV7-3 and TRBJ2-3; D is ambiguous. CDR3 size: 15 residues. Germline CDR1 reads SGHTA; CDR2 reads FQGTGA. Trimming left V 2 bases short and J 6 bases short, with 15 bases between. DNA for the CDR3: TGTGCCAGCAGCTTATTTGGGTTGCAACAGGATACGCAGTATTTT. This gives the protein CASSLFGLQQDTQYF.